This passage covers 2 T cell receptor beta chains from one sample sequenced in a study of blood T cell repertoires in COVID-19 (dated by TCRdb to the early 2020s). To prepare the library, the immunoSEQ multiplex PCR assay was applied. TCRdb took over this immuneACCESS table, retaining in-frame rearrangements with V and J assigned. Such tables are incomplete; in checked studies, under half of the missing clones stem from an unresolved V gene, and the remainder is unexplained. For this sample there are about 180,000 clones; roughly 90% appear just once. The ten largest account for around 1.6% of the sample. The specimen sequenced was peripheral blood. The receptor set was obtained from a woman aged 45-65 years with acute or convalescent COVID-19.

The chain employs TRBV7-9 and TRBJ1-2, with D perhaps TRBD1 (5 bases). V was clipped by 2 bases and J by 1 base, with 11 bases between them. The CDR3 consists of 15 residues. In germline, CDR1 is SEHNR, CDR2 FQNEAQ (reference sequence). The CDR3 bases are TGTGCCAGCAGCTTAAACGGGGGTAGTAACTATGGCTACACCTTC. Its translation is CASSLNGGSNYGYTF.

This chain joins TRBV19 and TRBJ2-7; possibly TRBD2 for D (6 bases). CDR1 LNHDA and CDR2 SQIVND come from the germline V gene (reference sequence). This CDR3 spans 16 amino acids. V was clipped by 5 bases and J by 0 bases, with 17 bases between them. The CDR3 nucleotides are TGTGCCAGTAGTGCGGGACCGACATGGTCCTCCTACGAGCAGTACTTC. Protein product: CASSAGPTWSSYEQYF.